The text below deals with one T cell receptor (beta chain). Its antigen remains unknown. The junction differs from germline at one of its ends, possibly a read error. This sample was taken from a study of blood T cells in healthy people across ages. General study points: Per million T cells, TCR beta diversity dropped roughly linearly as age increased. When set beside aged donors, long-lived donors presented more naive CD4+ cells and higher diversity.

Using a J-beta primer mix together with a sample-barcoded 5' primer, a second PCR was run for about 6 to 11 cycles. TCRdb processed the 5' RACE reads anew with MiXCR; each CDR3 protein has one entry. This sample yields some 1.6 million distinct CDR3 sequences, of which approximately 32% are seen a single time; approximately 10% belongs to the top ten. The CDR3 is 17 amino acids. The sequenced sample was blood. The chain links TRBV12-3 or TRBV12-4 to TRBJ2-3, with no clear D. The TCR was taken from a woman in her thirties in good health. For the CDR3, the DNA is TGTGCCAGCAGTTTAGGGATCTCAAGCGTGCCCGCAGATGCGCAATATTTT. This gives the protein CASSLGISSVPADAQYF.